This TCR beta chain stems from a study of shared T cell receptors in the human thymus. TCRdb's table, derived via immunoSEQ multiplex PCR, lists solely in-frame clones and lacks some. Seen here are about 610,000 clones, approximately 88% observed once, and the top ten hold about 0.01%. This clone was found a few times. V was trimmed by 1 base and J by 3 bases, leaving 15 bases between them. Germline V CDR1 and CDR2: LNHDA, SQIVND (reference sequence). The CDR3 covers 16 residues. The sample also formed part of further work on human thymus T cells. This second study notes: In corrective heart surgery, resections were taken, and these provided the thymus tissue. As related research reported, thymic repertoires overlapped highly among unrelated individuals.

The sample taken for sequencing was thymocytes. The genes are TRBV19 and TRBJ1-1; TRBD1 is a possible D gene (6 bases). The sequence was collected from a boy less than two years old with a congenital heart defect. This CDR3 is CASSIAQGEGDTEAFF. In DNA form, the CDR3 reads TGTGCCAGTAGTATAGCACAGGGTGAGGGGGACACTGAAGCTTTCTTT.